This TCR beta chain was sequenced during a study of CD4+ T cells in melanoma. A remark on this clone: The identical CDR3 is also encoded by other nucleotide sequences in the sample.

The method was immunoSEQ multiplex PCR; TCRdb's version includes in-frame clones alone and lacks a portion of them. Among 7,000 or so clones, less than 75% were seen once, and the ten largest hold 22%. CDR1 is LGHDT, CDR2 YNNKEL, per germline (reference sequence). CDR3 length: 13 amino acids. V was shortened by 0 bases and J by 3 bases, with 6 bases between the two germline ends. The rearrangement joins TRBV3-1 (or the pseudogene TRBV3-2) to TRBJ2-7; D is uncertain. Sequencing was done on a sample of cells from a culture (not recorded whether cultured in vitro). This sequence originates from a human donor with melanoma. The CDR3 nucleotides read TGTGCCAGCAGCCAAGAAGCACTCTACGAGCAGTACTTC. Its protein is CASSQEALYEQYF.